This passage covers 17 T cell receptor beta chains from one sample sequenced in a study of blood T cell repertoires in COVID-19. Using immunoSEQ multiplex PCR, the repertoire was profiled, and TCRdb retains in-frame clones only, with some absent. The sample holds over 200,000 clones; around 85% are singletons and the top ten take around 5.4%. The sequencing sample was made of peripheral blood. These receptors were obtained from a human donor in a cohort sampled during active COVID-19.

The sample holds a few counts of this clone. The rearrangement joins TRBV9 to TRBJ2-7; 7 positions match TRBD2. This CDR3 is built from 14 residues. V dropped 0 bases and J dropped 5; count of bases not matched to a gene: 5. CDR1 is SGDLS and CDR2 is YYNGEE in the germline V gene. The CDR3 DNA reads TGTGCCAGCAGCGTAGCGGGAGGACACCACGAGCAGTACTTC. Amino acids: CASSVAGGHHEQYF. Variable domain in full (rest from reference TRBV9 and TRBJ2-7): DSGVTQTPKHLITATGQRVTLRCSPRSGDLSVYWYQQSLDQGLQFLIQYYNGEERAKGNILERFSAQQFPDLHSELNLSSLELGDSALYFCASSVAGGHHEQYFGPGTRLTVT.

This clone was recorded a few times. This chain joins TRBV2 and TRBJ1-2; D uncertain. The CDR3 sequence is 13 residues long. Germline assignment: CDR1 SNHLY and CDR2 FYNNEI. V was pared by 1 base and J by 4 bases, with 7 bases between. CDR3 in amino acids: CASSEGGAYGYTF. CDR3 in DNA: TGTGCCAGCAGTGAAGGAGGAGCCTATGGCTACACCTTC.

The genes are TRBV7-9 and TRBJ2-7, with 8 nucleotides matching TRBD2. After removal of 2 bases from V and 6 bases from J, the junction contained 0 bases not matched to a gene. CDR1 SEHNR and CDR2 FQNEAQ come from the germline V gene (reference sequence). The CDR3 contains 12 residues. CDR3 protein: CASSLLAGEQYF. The CDR3 DNA follows: TGTGCCAGCAGCTTACTAGCGGGCGAGCAGTACTTC.

V and J are TRBV19 and TRBJ1-3; 7 nucleotides match TRBD1. Germline values: CDR1 LNHDA, CDR2 SQIVND (reference sequence). With 5 bases clipped from V and 0 bases from J, the junction kept 10 bases outside the gene matches. The CDR3 has 17 amino acids. CDR3 nucleotides: TGTGCCAGTAGTCCGTGGGACAGCACGCCCTCTGGAAACACCATATATTTT. It specifies CASSPWDSTPSGNTIYF.

The chain is built from TRBV5-8 and TRBJ2-5; D gene uncertain. CDR1 and CDR2 from the germline V gene are SGHTS and YDEGEE. There are 14 residues in the CDR3. V gave up 1 base and J gave up 3 bases, with 10 bases separating them. CDR3 nucleotides: TGTGCCAGCAGCTTGTTGATCCAGAAAGAGACCCAGTACTTC. Its protein product is CASSLLIQKETQYF. The variable domain in full, completed from reference TRBV5-8 and TRBJ2-5, reads EAGVTQSPTHLIKTRGQQATLRCSPISGHTSVYWYQQALGLGLQFLLWYDEGEERNRGNFPPRFSGRQFPNYSSELNVNALELEDSALYLCASSLLIQKETQYFGPGTRLLVL.

The chain couples TRBV2 to TRBJ1-2; maybe TRBD1 (6 bases). Germline V gene data show CDR1 as SNHLY and CDR2 as FYNNEI. Deletions cut 3 bases from V and 7 bases from J, with 15 bases between. The CDR3 is made up of 14 amino acids. The CDR3 DNA is TGTGCCAGCAGTGAGGCACAGGGCGTTGGTGGCTACACCTTC. It specifies CASSEAQGVGGYTF.

The chain links TRBV6-5 to TRBJ2-3; maybe TRBD1 (5 bases). The CDR3 extends over 14 amino acids. With 6 bases removed from V and 6 bases from J, the gap between germline ends came to 16 bases. Germline V gene lookup returns CDR1 MNHEY and CDR2 SVGAGI. CDR3 region: CASSQDIAGDTQYF. The CDR3 nucleotides read TGTGCCAGCAGCCAGGACATCGCCGGGGATACGCAGTATTTT.

The chain combines TRBV4-3 with TRBJ2-1; a weak D match, TRBD2 (5 bases). Germline CDR1 LGHNA, CDR2 YSLEER. The CDR3 covers 17 residues. The V gene lost 3 bases and the J gene lost 0 bases, with 15 bases spanning the gap. CDR3: CASSQMGLASSYNEQFF. CDR3 coding DNA: TGCGCCAGCAGCCAGATGGGGTTAGCGAGCTCCTACAATGAGCAGTTCTTC.

Many counts were recorded for this clone. This chain connects TRBV7-2 to TRBJ2-1; TRBD2 might be the D (5 bases). The germline gives CDR1 SGHTA, CDR2 FQGNSA. V dropped 5 bases and J dropped 4 bases, with 15 bases sitting between them. This CDR3 has 15 residues. The CDR3 is CASSPDWEPYNEQFF. The CDR3 region has the DNA TGTGCCAGCAGCCCCGACTGGGAGCCGTACAATGAGCAGTTCTTC.

The V call is TRBV7-3, the J call TRBJ2-1; perhaps TRBD2 as D (6 bases). The V gene's germline CDR1 is SGHTA and CDR2 FQGTGA. This CDR3 is 13 amino acids long. V was clipped by 1 base and J by 9 bases, with 10 bases between them. The CDR3 DNA reads TGTGCCAGCAGCTTAATCGACGGGGGTGAGCAGTTCTTC. The encoded protein is CASSLIDGGEQFF.

V and J are TRBV11-2 and TRBJ2-6; perhaps TRBD2 as D (5 bases). This CDR3 spans 18 amino acids. V was shortened by 1 base and J by 1 base, with 14 bases between the two germline ends. The germline V gene has CDR1 SGHAT and CDR2 FQNNGV. The CDR3 nucleotides are TGTGCCAGCAGCTTAGGGCTGGGAGTGGGTTCTGGGGCCAACGTCCTGACTTTC. Translating it yields CASSLGLGVGSGANVLTF.

There are a few counts of this clone. V gene TRBV14 combines with J gene TRBJ2-7; D gene ambiguous. Trimming took 1 base from V and 2 from J, leaving 12 bases between them. Germline loops: CDR1 SGHDN, CDR2 FVKESK. The CDR3 length is 15 residues. For the CDR3, the DNA is TGTGCCAGCAGCCAAGCTGCGAACCCCCCCTACGAGCAGTACTTC. This encodes CASSQAANPPYEQYF.

The chain joins TRBV18 to TRBJ1-1; tentatively, D is TRBD1 (6 bases). Trimming shortened V by 4 bases and J by 5 bases, and 17 bases separated the two germline ends. The CDR3 spans 15 residues. The germline CDR1 and CDR2 sequences are KGHSH and LQKENI. The CDR3 DNA is TGTGCCAGCTCACGGGTTGCAGGGGATAGAACTGAAGCTTTCTTT. It encodes CASSRVAGDRTEAFF.

The genes are TRBV5-1 and TRBJ2-7; 11 nucleotides match TRBD1. The CDR3 has 13 residues. Germline CDR1 reads SGHRS; CDR2 reads YFSETQ. V lost 5 bases, J lost 7 bases, and 5 bases stayed unmatched. In DNA form, the CDR3 reads TGCGCCAGCAGGGCCGGGACAGGGGGAGAGCAGTACTTC. Translating gives CASRAGTGGEQYF.

The genes are TRBV5-1 and TRBJ2-3, with 10 bases lining up with TRBD2. Germline-derived CDR1 and CDR2 are SGHRS and YFSETQ. V trimming: 1 base; J trimming: 4 bases; junction bases outside the gene matches: 3. This CDR3 is built from 15 residues. The CDR3 here is CASSLSGRAADTQYF. The CDR3 DNA reads TGCGCCAGCAGCTTGAGCGGGAGGGCTGCAGATACGCAGTATTTT. Full variable domain (missing parts from reference TRBV5-1 and TRBJ2-3): KAGVTQTPRYLIKTRGQQVTLSCSPISGHRSVSWYQQTPGQGLQFLFEYFSETQRNKGNFPGRFSGRQFSNSRSEMNVSTLELGDSALYLCASSLSGRAADTQYFGPGTRLTVL.

The gene calls are TRBV10-3 and TRBJ2-7, with a possible D match to TRBD1 (9 bases). This CDR3 has 20 amino acids. CDR1 is ENHRY and CDR2 is SYGVKD in the germline V gene. The ends were cut back, 0 bases at V and 0 bases at J, with 24 bases in the middle. CDR3 in DNA: TGTGCCATCAGTGAGTCGGTACAGGGGGCCGGACTAGCCCACTCCTACGAGCAGTACTTC. Translating it yields CAISESVQGAGLAHSYEQYF.

This chain connects TRBV7-2 to TRBJ1-1, with D hard to call. Germline V gene data show CDR1 as SGHTA and CDR2 as FQGNSA. The V end was cut by 3 bases, the J end by 11 bases, with 16 bases between. The CDR3 is 13 residues long. In DNA form, the CDR3 reads TGTGCCAGCAGCTTGGATTTACGCTTCGGGGCTTTCTTT. Its protein product is CASSLDLRFGAFF.